A single sample gave rise to the 24 T cell receptor beta chains below, sequenced in a study of cytomegalovirus exposure and HLA in healthy donors. Primers: 60 Vbeta forward and 13 Jbeta reverse. This table comes from immunoSEQ multiplex PCR, and its TCRdb copy is limited to in-frame clones, with some not included. The sample has roughly 70,000 clones. Material for sequencing was PBMCs. All receptors derive from a female donor in good health and CMV-seropositive.

The chain joins TRBV29-1 to TRBJ2-5; the match to TRBD2 covers 7 bases. After removal of 3 bases from V and 1 base from J, the junction contained 2 bases not matched to a gene. Germline V gene lookup returns CDR1 SQVTM and CDR2 ANQGSEA. The CDR3 contains 13 residues. The CDR3 loop reads CSVEASGQETQYF. The CDR3 nucleotides are TGCAGCGTTGAGGCTAGCGGCCAAGAGACCCAGTACTTC.

The chain has TRBV4-1 and TRBJ2-7; D is ambiguous. CDR3 length: 16 residues. Germline V gene lookup returns CDR1 MGHRA and CDR2 YSYEKL. V was shortened by 1 base and J by 0 bases, with 13 bases between the two germline ends. The CDR3 bases are TGCGCCAGCAGCCAAGCCGCCGGGTATCGCTCCTACGAGCAGTACTTC. It specifies CASSQAAGYRSYEQYF.

The chain recombines TRBV5-6 with TRBJ1-5, with a possible D match to TRBD1 (5 bases). The CDR3 consists of 13 residues. Per the germline V gene, CDR1 is SGHDT and CDR2 is YYEEEE. The V and J ends lost 4 bases and 6 bases respectively, with 11 bases between them. The CDR3 DNA is TGTGCCAGCAGCCCAGGGTTGGGTCAGCCCCAGCATTTT. Protein product: CASSPGLGQPQHF. The entire variable domain, with the rest obtained from reference TRBV5-6 and TRBJ1-5, is as follows: DAGVTQSPTHLIKTRGQQVTLRCSPKSGHDTVSWYQQALGQGPQFIFQYYEEEERQRGNFPDRFSGHQFPNYSSELNVNALLLGDSALYLCASSPGLGQPQHFGDGTRLSIL.

V usage is TRBV28 and J usage is TRBJ1-2; D gene unclear. CDR3 length: 15 residues. Germline-derived CDR1 and CDR2 are MDHEN and SYDVKM. Trimming removed 8 bases from V and 8 bases from J, with 24 bases in between. CDR3 protein: CASRPGASRVEGYTF. CDR3 coding DNA: TGTGCCAGCCGGCCGGGTGCTTCGAGAGTGGAGGGCTACACCTTC.

The V gene is TRBV9, the J gene TRBJ2-1; the D is unclear. Germline CDR1 SGDLS, CDR2 YYNGEE. Trimming removed 0 bases at V and 0 bases at J, with 13 bases between. The length of the CDR3 is 17 residues. The CDR3 spells CASSVEGGASSYNEQFF. The CDR3 DNA reads TGTGCCAGCAGCGTAGAAGGCGGAGCCAGCTCCTACAATGAGCAGTTCTTC. The entire variable domain, with the rest obtained from reference TRBV9 and TRBJ2-1, is as follows: DSGVTQTPKHLITATGQRVTLRCSPRSGDLSVYWYQQSLDQGLQFLIQYYNGEERAKGNILERFSAQQFPDLHSELNLSSLELGDSALYFCASSVEGGASSYNEQFFGPGTRLTVL.

This chain connects TRBV9 to TRBJ2-1; D might be TRBD2 (6 bases). Germline CDR1 and CDR2: SGDLS and YYNGEE. V lost 0 bases and J lost 8, with 15 bases in between. The CDR3 is made up of 15 amino acids. This CDR3 reads CASSVGYGSGDEQFF. As DNA, the CDR3 is TGTGCCAGCAGCGTAGGGTACGGGAGCGGCGATGAGCAGTTCTTC.

Comment on this clone: At one of its ends the junction is not consistent with the germline gene, which may arise from a read error. J is TRBJ2-1 and V is TRBV18, with D maybe TRBD2 (6 bases). This CDR3 has 16 amino acids. Germline V CDR1 and CDR2: KGHSH, LQKENI. The CDR3 DNA is TGTGCCAGCTCACCCCTTAGCGGAAGCTCCGACAATGAGCAGTTCTTC. Translated, it gives CASSPLSGSSDNEQFF.

The gene calls are TRBV4-2 and TRBJ1-2, with 10 bases lining up with TRBD1. CDR1 is LGHNA and CDR2 is YNFKEQ in the germline V gene. This CDR3 is built from 15 residues. The V and J ends lost 1 base and 3 bases, in that order; junction bases with no gene match: 2. CDR3 loop: CASSQVGQGDYGYTF. DNA for the CDR3: TGTGCCAGCAGCCAAGTTGGACAGGGGGACTATGGCTACACCTTC.

The rearrangement joins TRBV7-9 to TRBJ2-7, with TRBD2 matching 7 bases. V shed 0 bases, J shed 4 bases, and the junction held 6 bases outside the gene matches. CDR1 is SEHNR, CDR2 FQNEAQ, per germline (reference sequence). The CDR3 has 15 residues. The CDR3 loop reads CASSLATGGNYEQYF. The CDR3 nucleotides read TGTGCCAGCAGCTTAGCGACCGGGGGGAATTACGAGCAGTACTTC. The whole variable domain, remainder taken from reference TRBV7-9 and TRBJ2-7, is DTGVSQNPRHKITKRGQNVTFRCDPISEHNRLYWYRQTLGQGPEFLTYFQNEAQLEKSRLLSDRFSAERPKGSFSTLEIQRTEQGDSAMYLCASSLATGGNYEQYFGPGTRLTVT.

The chain employs TRBV6-6 and TRBJ2-5, with D tentatively TRBD1 (5 bases). The CDR3 has 13 amino acids. CDR1 is MNHNY, CDR2 SVGAGI, per germline (reference sequence). The V gene lost 5 bases and the J gene lost 9 bases, with 16 bases spanning the gap. The CDR3 sequence is CASSTQELAPQYF. In DNA, the CDR3 is TGTGCCAGCAGTACACAGGAATTGGCGCCCCAGTACTTC.

The chain is built from TRBV7-2 and TRBJ2-3; D remains unclear. The CDR3 is 15 amino acids. Per the germline V gene, CDR1 is SGHTA and CDR2 is FQGNSA. V was pared by 2 bases and J by 1 base, with 10 bases between. The DNA for the CDR3 is TGTGCCAGCAGCTTAATTGGCGGTGGCACAGATACGCAGTATTTT. Its protein is CASSLIGGGTDTQYF.

The V and J genes are TRBV5-1 and TRBJ2-7; D is uncertain. This CDR3 comprises 12 residues. Trimming pared 5 bases from V and 3 bases from J, leaving 9 bases between. Germline values: CDR1 SGHRS, CDR2 YFSETQ. The CDR3 DNA reads as TGCGCCAGCAGTGGGCAGATCTACGAGCAGTACTTC. This codes for CASSGQIYEQYF.

This rearrangement joins TRBV19 to TRBJ1-5, with 9 bases identical to TRBD1. The CDR3 has 14 amino acids. In germline, CDR1 is LNHDA, CDR2 SQIVND (reference sequence). V lost 5 bases to trimming and J lost 7 bases; unmatched junction nucleotides: 6. The DNA for the CDR3 is TGTGCCAGTAGTGCGGGGACAGGGTCCCAGCCCCAGCATTTT. It specifies CASSAGTGSQPQHF.

The chain employs TRBV5-6 and TRBJ1-1; 7 bases map to TRBD1. CDR1 SGHDT and CDR2 YYEEEE come from the germline V gene. V shed 4 bases and J 1 base; nucleotides not matched to a gene: 7. This CDR3 is 15 amino acids long. The CDR3 here is CASSATGEANTEAFF. The CDR3 DNA sequence: TGTGCCAGCAGCGCCACAGGGGAGGCGAACACTGAAGCTTTCTTT.

Here the CDR3 reads CASGGRYYEQYF. DNA of the CDR3: TGTGCCAGCGGTGGCAGATACTACGAGCAGTACTTC. The chain carries TRBV28 and TRBJ2-7; D not resolved. This CDR3 is built from 12 residues. CDR1 is MDHEN and CDR2 is SYDVKM in the germline V gene. Trimming pared 8 bases from V and 3 bases from J, leaving 11 bases between.

The chain couples TRBV27 to TRBJ2-3; no reliable D call. This CDR3 region has 16 residues. Germline loops: CDR1 MNHEY, CDR2 SMNVEV (reference sequence). The V and J ends lost 1 base and 0 bases respectively, with 11 bases between them. CDR3 DNA sequence: TGTGCCAGCAGTTTATATCCCGCGTCCAGCACAGATACGCAGTATTTT. Translated: CASSLYPASSTDTQYF.

Of note for this clone: At one end the junction does not follow the germline gene, possibly because of a read error. Here the CDR3 DNA reads TGCACCAGCAGCATAGGGACAGGTTATTCACCCCTCCACTTT. It translates to CTSSIGTGYSPLHF. The chain carries TRBV5-1 and TRBJ1-6; TRBD1 aligns across 8 bases. The CDR3 spans 14 residues. Germline lookup yields CDR1 SGHRS and CDR2 YFSETQ. Full variable domain (remainder filled in from reference TRBV5-1 and TRBJ1-6): KAGVTQTPRYLIKTRGQQVTLSCSPISGHRSVSWYQQTPGQGLQFLFEYFSETQRNKGNFPGRFSGRQFSNSRSEMNVSTLELGDSALYLCTSSIGTGYSPLHFGNGTRLTVT.

This sequence joins TRBV1 and TRBJ2-2; TRBD2, the D gene given by the table, was not confirmed from the DNA. TRBV1 is a known pseudogene. There are 18 residues in the CDR3. CDR3 sequence reads: CTSSEATSGGADTGELFF. The CDR3 DNA sequence: TGCACCAGCAGCGAAGCGACTAGCGGGGGGGCCGACACCGGGGAGCTGTTTTTT.

V and J are TRBV2 and TRBJ1-2; 9 positions agree with TRBD1. CDR3 length: 15 residues. The J segment lost 3 bases and the V segment lost 6 bases, leaving 8 bases of the junction unmatched. Germline V gene sequence: CDR1 SNHLY, CDR2 FYNNEI. The CDR3 loop reads CASSGQGRGDYGYTF. The CDR3 coding sequence is TGTGCCAGCAGCGGACAGGGGAGAGGCGACTATGGCTACACCTTC.

The J gene is TRBJ2-7, the V gene TRBV29-1, with D perhaps matching TRBD1 (6 bases). Germline V gene data show CDR1 as SQVTM and CDR2 as ANQGSEA. The ends were cut back, 4 bases at V and 3 bases at J, with 10 bases in the middle. This CDR3 has 12 residues. CDR3 protein: CSVGTVDYEQYF. CDR3 DNA sequence: TGCAGCGTTGGGACAGTAGACTACGAGCAGTACTTC.

CDR3 sequence (DNA): TGTGCCAGCAGCTTAGCAGGGACAGGCAATCAGCCCCAGCATTTT. Its translation: CASSLAGTGNQPQHF. The chain couples TRBV7-2 to TRBJ1-5; 7 bases line up with TRBD1. The V and J ends lost 0 bases and 2 bases, in that order; junction bases with no gene match: 1. This CDR3 has 15 amino acids. Germline V gene sequence: CDR1 SGHTA, CDR2 FQGNSA.

This rearrangement joins TRBV2 to TRBJ2-7; the match to TRBD1 covers 7 bases. CDR1 and CDR2 (germline): SNHLY, FYNNEI. The CDR3 is 16 amino acids. After removal of 4 bases from V and 0 bases from J, the junction contained 9 bases not matched to a gene. The CDR3 region is CASSANSGTVSYEQYF. The CDR3, as DNA: TGTGCCAGCAGTGCTAACTCCGGGACAGTCTCCTACGAGCAGTACTTC.

This chain joins TRBV19 and TRBJ1-6; TRBD1 aligns across 10 bases. The J segment lost 6 bases and the V segment lost 5 bases, leaving 13 bases of the junction unmatched. Germline-derived CDR1 and CDR2 are LNHDA and SQIVND (reference sequence). The CDR3 consists of 18 residues. CDR3 sequence: CASSYVRTGGHINSPLHF. The DNA for the CDR3 is TGTGCCAGTAGTTACGTACGGACAGGGGGACATATTAATTCACCCCTCCACTTT.

The rearrangement joins TRBV7-2 to TRBJ1-2; 7 positions agree with TRBD1. The V gene's germline CDR1 is SGHTA and CDR2 FQGNSA. Germline trimming cut 0 bases from V and 6 bases from J; bases unmatched to any gene: 10. The CDR3 is 16 residues long. CDR3 region: CASSLAATGVGHGYTF. The CDR3 DNA reads TGTGCCAGCAGCTTAGCGGCTACAGGGGTGGGGCATGGCTACACCTTC.